The 27 T cell receptor beta chains given below trace back to one sample, sequenced in a study of cytomegalovirus exposure and HLA in healthy donors. PCR was performed using 60 Vbeta and 13 Jbeta primers. Assay: immunoSEQ multiplex PCR; the TCRdb copy retains only in-frame clones and omits some. The sample contains 150,000 to 200,000 clones, over 60% of which appear only once. Sequencing was carried out using PBMCs. The source is a middle-aged man in good health and CMV-seropositive.

This chain joins TRBV14 and TRBJ1-2; 7 nucleotides agree with TRBD1. Per the germline V gene, CDR1 is SGHDN and CDR2 is FVKESK. CDR3 length equals 13 residues. The trim removed 3 bases at V and 2 bases at J, leaving 0 bases unmatched. Here the CDR3 reads CASSQTGNYGYTF. The DNA for the CDR3 is TGTGCCAGCAGCCAGACAGGGAACTATGGCTACACCTTC.

The chain links TRBV5-1 to TRBJ1-5; D is unclear. The CDR3 has 15 amino acids. CDR1 is SGHRS and CDR2 is YFSETQ in the germline V gene. The germline V and J ends were trimmed by 1 base and 4 bases, with 12 bases remaining between them. The CDR3 spells CASSLMLASNQPQHF. The CDR3 DNA follows: TGCGCCAGCAGCTTGATGTTGGCAAGTAATCAGCCCCAGCATTTT.

This clone was seen only once. The rearrangement links TRBV28 to TRBJ2-7, with D perhaps TRBD1 (7 bases). Trimming left V 5 bases short and J 4 bases short, with 27 bases between. The CDR3 extends over 18 amino acids. Looked up from germline, CDR1 is MDHEN and CDR2 is SYDVKM. CDR3 bases: TGTGCCAGCAGTGACCCCGGTCTCGGCAGGGGGGTCTGGTACGAGCAGTACTTC. Translated: CASSDPGLGRGVWYEQYF.

This clone has a handful of counts. V usage is TRBV6-5 and J usage is TRBJ2-6; D not certain. Trimming shortened V by 6 bases and J by 0 bases, and 9 bases separated the two germline ends. Germline V lookup: CDR1 MNHEY, CDR2 SVGAGI. The CDR3 is 15 amino acids. The CDR3 here is CASSTYLSGANVLTF. The CDR3 coding sequence is TGTGCCAGCAGCACTTACCTCTCTGGGGCCAACGTCCTGACTTTC.

V usage is TRBV27 and J usage is TRBJ1-2, with no clear D. Trimming stripped 5 bases from V and 0 bases from J, with 13 bases between. CDR3 length: 15 residues. Germline-derived CDR1 and CDR2 are MNHEY and SMNVEV (reference sequence). CDR3 sequence reads: CASSPSTVANYGYTF. The CDR3 DNA follows: TGTGCCAGCAGTCCGAGTACAGTAGCTAACTATGGCTACACCTTC.

The chain carries TRBV4-2 and TRBJ2-7, with no clear D. Germline CDR1 LGHNA, CDR2 YNFKEQ. V was clipped by 0 bases and J by 0 bases, with 12 bases between them. The CDR3 is made up of 16 amino acids. CDR3 nucleotide sequence: TGTGCCAGCAGCCAAGATGTCAGGCAGGACTCCTACGAGCAGTACTTC. Translated: CASSQDVRQDSYEQYF.

This clone has a single count. V gene TRBV11-2 combines with J gene TRBJ1-5; D ambiguous. Germline loops: CDR1 SGHAT, CDR2 FQNNGV. The V end was cut by 0 bases, the J end by 6 bases, with 6 bases between. The CDR3 totals 13 residues. The DNA of the CDR3 is TGTGCCAGCAGCTTAGAAGTCGGTCAGCCCCAGCATTTT. This sequence encodes CASSLEVGQPQHF. Filled out from reference TRBV11-2 and TRBJ1-5, the complete variable domain reads EAGVAQSPRYKIIEKRQSVAFWCNPISGHATLYWYQQILGQGPKLLIQFQNNGVVDDSQLPKDRFSAERLKGVDSTLKIQPAKLEDSAVYLCASSLEVGQPQHFGDGTRLSIL.

In regard to this clone: The junction differs from germline at one of its ends, possibly a read error. The J gene is TRBJ1-1, the V gene TRBV5-4, with 7 bases aligning to TRBD1. Germline values: CDR1 SGHNT, CDR2 YYREEE (reference sequence). The CDR3 totals 15 residues. The CDR3 nucleotides read TGTGCCAGCAGCTCCTCCGGGACAGCGAACGCTGAAGCTTTCTTT. This translates into CASSSSGTANAEAFF.

The rearrangement joins TRBV10-3 to TRBJ2-7; TRBD1 might be the D (5 bases). The CDR3 sequence is 12 residues long. CDR1 and CDR2 from the germline V gene are ENHRY and SYGVKD. V dropped 4 bases and J dropped 6 bases, with 10 bases sitting between them. CDR3 in amino acids: CAISGDSPEQYF. Here the CDR3 DNA reads TGTGCCATCAGTGGCGACAGTCCCGAGCAGTACTTC.

This rearrangement joins TRBV11-2 to TRBJ2-1; TRBD2 aligns across 8 bases. V dropped 1 base and J dropped 14; count of bases not matched to a gene: 1. This CDR3 has 11 amino acids. Germline V CDR1 and CDR2: SGHAT, FQNNGV. CDR3 amino acids: CASSLGTSKFF. The CDR3 DNA sequence: TGTGCCAGCAGCTTAGGGACTAGCAAGTTCTTC.

This sequence joins TRBV27 and TRBJ2-3; 16 nucleotides agree with TRBD2. CDR1 is MNHEY and CDR2 is SMNVEV in the germline V gene (reference sequence). V gave up 7 bases and J gave up 5 bases; unmatched junction bases: 18. This CDR3 contains 20 residues. The CDR3 reads CASMVNGWGLAGGPGDTQYF. CDR3 coding DNA: TGTGCCAGCATGGTGAACGGTTGGGGACTAGCGGGAGGGCCAGGAGATACGCAGTATTTT.

The chain carries TRBV5-1 and TRBJ2-7; tentatively, D is TRBD1 (5 bases). This CDR3 region has 13 residues. V was cut by 4 bases and J by 6 bases, with 14 bases left in between. Germline assignment: CDR1 SGHRS and CDR2 YFSETQ. CDR3 region: CASSTDINREQYF. The CDR3 nucleotides read TGCGCCAGCAGCACGGACATAAACCGCGAGCAGTACTTC.

The V gene is TRBV7-2, the J gene TRBJ1-3, with D maybe TRBD1 (5 bases). CDR3 length: 14 amino acids. V lost 5 bases to trimming and J lost 6 bases, with 14 bases between them. Germline V gene lookup returns CDR1 SGHTA and CDR2 FQGNSA. This CDR3 reads CASSVQGVINTIYF. CDR3 DNA sequence: TGTGCCAGCAGCGTGCAGGGCGTTATAAACACCATATATTTT. Complete variable domain (other parts from reference TRBV7-2 and TRBJ1-3): GAGVSQSPSNKVTEKGKDVELRCDPISGHTALYWYRQSLGQGLEFLIYFQGNSAPDKSGLPSDRFSAERTGGSVSTLTIQRTQQEDSAVYLCASSVQGVINTIYFGEGSWLTVV.

There are a few counts of this clone. The chain carries TRBV5-4 and TRBJ1-4; 7 nucleotides match TRBD1. The germline V gene encodes CDR1 SGHNT and CDR2 YYREEE (reference sequence). With V trimmed by 4 bases and J by 8 bases, 8 bases remained unmatched. The CDR3 length is 14 residues. CDR3 sequence: CASSGGTDREKLFF. CDR3 DNA: TGTGCCAGCAGCGGCGGGACAGACAGAGAAAAACTGTTTTTT.

Note on this clone: An end of the junction does not agree with germline; a read error may underlie this. J is TRBJ1-1 and V is TRBV15, with 7 bases matching TRBD1. CDR1 and CDR2 from the germline V gene are LNHNV and YYDKDF (reference sequence). CDR3 length equals 13 residues. The CDR3 DNA reads as TGTGCCACCAGCAGCAGGGGGAACACTCAAGCTTTCTTT. The encoded protein is CATSSRGNTQAFF.

V usage is TRBV6-8 and J usage is TRBJ2-7, with unresolved D. This CDR3 region has 18 residues. The germline V and J ends were trimmed by 8 bases and 0 bases, with 26 bases remaining between them. CDR1 and CDR2 from the germline V gene are MNHGY and SAAAGT. CDR3 coding DNA: TGTGCCAGCGTCCCCCTCAGAGTACAGCCTTCCCACTCCTACGAGCAGTACTTC. Translating it yields CASVPLRVQPSHSYEQYF.

This clone was seen just once. This chain links TRBV5-1 with TRBJ2-7; 7 bases map to TRBD1. Losses at the gene ends were 0 bases for V and 2 bases for J; bases not matched to a gene: 5. The CDR3 loop spans 15 amino acids. Germline V gene data show CDR1 as SGHRS and CDR2 as YFSETQ. This CDR3 reads CASSLAGQRTYEQYF. CDR3 in DNA: TGCGCCAGCAGCTTGGCGGGACAGCGCACCTACGAGCAGTACTTC.

The genes are TRBV27 and TRBJ2-3, with TRBD1 identical over 7 bases. CDR3 length: 14 amino acids. After removal of 6 bases from V and 2 bases from J, the junction contained 5 bases not matched to a gene. CDR1 and CDR2 (germline): MNHEY, SMNVEV (reference sequence). CDR3 protein: CASSTGAYTDTQYF. As DNA, the CDR3 is TGTGCCAGCAGCACAGGGGCCTACACAGATACGCAGTATTTT.

The V and J genes are TRBV21-1 and TRBJ1-3. TRBV21-1 is assigned pseudogene status. The length of the CDR3 is 15 residues. The CDR3 spells CASSPLPCAGNTIYF. The CDR3 nucleotides read TGTGCCAGCAGCCCACTCCCGTGCGCTGGAAACACCATATATTTT.

The V and J genes are TRBV5-4 and TRBJ2-4; possibly TRBD1 for D (7 bases). Per germline, CDR1 SGHNT and CDR2 YYREEE (reference sequence). CDR3 length: 15 amino acids. The V end lost 6 bases, the J end lost 12 bases, and 25 bases lay between the germline ends. The CDR3 spells CASTTFRDGGDSQYF. DNA for the CDR3: TGTGCCAGCACGACTTTCCGGGACGGAGGGGACAGTCAGTACTTC.

The chain carries TRBV27 and TRBJ2-2; 8 nucleotides agree with TRBD2. J gave up 4 bases and V 6 bases, and 4 bases lay outside the gene matches. The CDR3 runs to 14 residues. The germline CDR1 and CDR2 sequences are MNHEY and SMNVEV (reference sequence). CDR3 protein: CASRRLASTGELFF. The CDR3 DNA follows: TGTGCCAGCAGACGACTAGCGAGCACCGGGGAGCTGTTTTTT.

V is TRBV5-1 and J is TRBJ2-5; 11 bases map to TRBD1. Germline V gene sequence: CDR1 SGHRS, CDR2 YFSETQ. This CDR3 is built from 15 residues. Unmatched junction bases numbered 6, after V lost 4 bases and J lost 4 bases. CDR3 sequence (DNA): TGCGCCAGCAGCCCGGCCGGGACAGGGGGAGAGACCCAGTACTTC. Translated: CASSPAGTGGETQYF.

The chain links TRBV6-1 to TRBJ2-3; D is uncertain. This CDR3 has 14 amino acids. Trimming took off 2 bases at V and 0 bases at J, with 6 bases between the two ends. Germline lookup yields CDR1 MNHNS and CDR2 SASEGT. CDR3 in amino acids: CASSERSSTDTQYF. In DNA form, the CDR3 reads TGTGCCAGCAGTGAAAGGAGTAGCACAGATACGCAGTATTTT.

This clone was picked up a small number of times. The CDR3 DNA reads as TGTGCCAGCAGGAAACCTGGACTAGCGGGAGTCTACAATGAGCAGTTCTTC. It specifies CASRKPGLAGVYNEQFF. This sequence joins TRBV7-9 and TRBJ2-1; 13 bases map to TRBD2. J lost 3 bases, V lost 6 bases, and 8 bases had no gene match. The germline gives CDR1 SEHNR, CDR2 FQNEAQ (reference sequence). The CDR3 loop spans 17 amino acids.

The V and J genes are TRBV9 and TRBJ2-2; D perhaps matches TRBD2 (6 bases). This CDR3 has 15 residues. Germline V gene sequence: CDR1 SGDLS, CDR2 YYNGEE. V was shortened by 0 bases and J by 2 bases, with 8 bases between the two germline ends. The CDR3 region is CASSVGDFNTGELFF. The DNA for the CDR3 is TGTGCCAGCAGCGTAGGGGACTTCAACACCGGGGAGCTGTTTTTT.

V usage is TRBV7-2 and J usage is TRBJ1-2, with 10 bases lining up with TRBD1. Germline V gives CDR1 SGHTA, CDR2 FQGNSA. V dropped 3 bases and J dropped 6; count of bases not matched to a gene: 4. CDR3 size: 14 residues. CDR3 nucleotides: TGTGCCAGCAGCTTGGGGACAGGGGTTAATGGCTACACCTTC. Protein: CASSLGTGVNGYTF.

This clone was observed a few times. The chain joins TRBV19 to TRBJ2-1, with 7 bases identical to TRBD1. Germline values: CDR1 LNHDA, CDR2 SQIVND (reference sequence). V lost 6 bases, J lost 3 bases, and 11 bases stayed unmatched. The CDR3 spans 16 residues. CDR3 residues: CASRRAGTDYYNEQFF. The DNA of the CDR3 is TGTGCCAGTAGAAGGGCCGGGACAGATTACTACAATGAGCAGTTCTTC.